The entry that follows covers one TCR beta chain sequence. Its antigen is still unknown. Base qualities were left out, and no much larger clone turns up one base away. This sample is part of a study of T cell responses to AZD1222 COVID-19 vaccine (dated by TCRdb to about 2021). Notes on the research overall: Because spike-specific TCR depth and breadth did not differ between the two schedules, AZD1222 recipients who got a second dose at roughly 4 weeks were pooled with those who got a second dose at roughly 12 weeks. A total of 230 or so trial participants underwent TCR sequencing, of whom some 210 received two doses of AZD1222 and about 25 received two doses of the MenACWY control vaccine. Trial participants were enrolled by age into 18-55, 56-69 and 70-plus year subgroups, with around 150, 28 and 57 TCR-sequenced participants respectively.

The study at large found these results: Only five to seven AZD1222 recipients were SARS-CoV-2 seropositive at baseline, limiting conclusions about previously exposed vaccinees. Vaccine-associated CD4 TCRs spanned the whole spike protein, with dominant responses in regions 160-218 and 743-854. Participants were mostly white British, with more females than males. The authors suggested clonal diversity may have been underestimated. The 56-69-year group was small, and its depth increase did not reach significance, likely because of low power. After two AZD1222 doses, spike-specific TCR breadth and depth were significantly higher than at day 0 and than in MenACWY recipients. Because no samples from the day 14 peak response were available, repertoires could be characterized only after the peak T cell response. Reportedly, almost half of the unique spike-specific TCRs recognized epitopes lying outside the regions that are mutated in the B.1.351 and B.1.1.7 variants.

The time point label corresponds to: baseline before first vaccination. Samples from vaccinated people were obtained from the UK trials COV001 and COV002, which included a single-blind randomized controlled phase 2/3 trial of AZD1222 (ChAdOx1 nCoV-19) in healthy adults. For TCRbeta chain sequencing, PBMC samples were collected from trial participants at day 0 and at day 28 after the second dose. The CDR3 regions of human TCRbeta chains were analyzed by immunosequencing. Under the source paper's analysis protocol: Repertoire TCRs were checked for matches against a reference library of SARS-CoV-2-specific TCRs that had been generated using the MIRA antigen-specificity platform. Breadth was defined as the fraction of unique TCRs that were SARS-CoV-2-associated, and depth was defined as the fraction of total T cells that were SARS-CoV-2-associated. Using the MIRA data, every spike-specific TCR was mapped to the spike region that the TCR reacted to and assigned to either a CD4 or a CD8 class. Log10-transformed breadth and depth values were compared by one-way ANOVA with Sidak's multiple comparisons tests. The clones in this table, taken by TCRdb from immuneACCESS, are in-frame only. Not every clone is retained; where verified, under half of the shortfall comes from an unresolved V gene, and the cause of the rest is unknown. V and J calls plus clone size are reproduced from that table; the DNA served to infer D and trimming. This sample comprises roughly 120,000 clones, 80% to 90% of them detected only once. Roughly 1.3% of the sample lies in the top ten.

The CDR3 runs 16 residues from the cysteine to the phenylalanine. The CDR3 DNA has 48 bases and is translated from base 1. CDR1 and CDR2 were assigned from the germline V gene as SGHTS and YDEGEE. Deletion took 3 bases off V and 15 bases off J, with a span of 27 bases between the germline ends. The sample was peripheral blood, taken on day 0 of AZD1222 vaccination. The V and J segments used are TRBV5-8 and TRBJ1-4; the best D guess is TRBD1, with 6 bases matching. The sequence came from an adult in good health. The DNA is as follows: TGTGCCAGCAGCTCGAGAACAGGGTCGGTGGTACGGAATATGTTTTTT. The encoded protein is CASSSRTGSVVRNMFF. The entire variable domain, with the stretches around the CDR3 drawn from the reference TRBV5-8 and TRBJ1-4 proteins, is EAGVTQSPTHLIKTRGQQATLRCSPISGHTSVYWYQQALGLGLQFLLWYDEGEERNRGNFPPRFSGRQFPNYSSELNVNALELEDSALYLCASSSRTGSVVRNMFFGSGTQLSVL.